Included here is one T cell receptor (beta chain) sequence, with context. Its antigen is unidentified. Trimming cost V 2 bases and J 15 bases; bases outside gene matches: 5. The CDR3 totals 12 residues. The germline V gene encodes CDR1 LGHNA and CDR2 YNFKEQ. Repertoires were generated with immunoSEQ multiplex PCR, while TCRdb's copy carries only in-frame clones and drops some. The sample has 85,000 to 130,000 clones; 90% are singletons. The data derive from a study of OX40 agonist ivuxolimab in advanced cancers. Study details: Every 2 weeks, patients received ivuxolimab intravenously, dosed at 0.01 to 10 mg/kg. Therapy given before enrollment (anti-PD-1, anti-PD-L1 or anti-CTLA-4) was allowed, and over 35% had some.

Overall study results and limits: Dose levels from 0.1 to 3.0 mg/kg saw CD4+ and CD8+ blood T cells expand clonally by week 6. Part of the nonresponder group also had normalized T-cell clonal expansion that was low.

The chain couples TRBV4-2 to TRBJ2-1; 9 bases are a match to TRBD2. The sequencing here drew on CD4+ or CD8+ T cells sorted from blood, taken in a trial of the OX40 agonist ivuxolimab. The TCR sequence derives from an adult with an advanced solid tumor such as melanoma, head and neck, liver or kidney cancer. The CDR3: CASSQNAGGRFF. CDR3 DNA: TGTGCCAGCAGCCAAAACGCGGGAGGGCGGTTCTTC.